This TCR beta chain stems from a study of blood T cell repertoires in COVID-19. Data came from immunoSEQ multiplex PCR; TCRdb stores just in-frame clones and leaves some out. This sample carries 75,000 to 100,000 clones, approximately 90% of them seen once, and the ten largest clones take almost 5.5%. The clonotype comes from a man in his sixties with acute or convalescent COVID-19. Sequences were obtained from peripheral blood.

Here the CDR3 reads CANSLRGLGELFF. The CDR3 region has the DNA TGTGCCAACTCGCTCAGGGGGCTCGGGGAGCTGTTTTTT. The V and J genes are TRBV2 and TRBJ2-2; TRBD1 matches at 8 bases. Germline V lookup: CDR1 SNHLY, CDR2 FYNNEI. V was clipped by 10 bases and J by 7 bases; unmatched bases: 8. The CDR3 contains 13 residues.